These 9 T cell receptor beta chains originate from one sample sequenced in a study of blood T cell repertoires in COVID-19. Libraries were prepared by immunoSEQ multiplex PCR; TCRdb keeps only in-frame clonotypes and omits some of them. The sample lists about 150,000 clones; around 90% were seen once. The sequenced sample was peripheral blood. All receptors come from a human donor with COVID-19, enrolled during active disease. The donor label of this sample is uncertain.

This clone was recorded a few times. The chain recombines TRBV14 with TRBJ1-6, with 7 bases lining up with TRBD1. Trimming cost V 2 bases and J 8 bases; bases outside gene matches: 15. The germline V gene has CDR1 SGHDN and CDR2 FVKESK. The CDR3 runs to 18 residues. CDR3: CASSQKGAPDRIDSPLHF. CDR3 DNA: TGTGCCAGCAGCCAAAAGGGGGCCCCGGACCGAATAGATTCACCCCTCCACTTT.

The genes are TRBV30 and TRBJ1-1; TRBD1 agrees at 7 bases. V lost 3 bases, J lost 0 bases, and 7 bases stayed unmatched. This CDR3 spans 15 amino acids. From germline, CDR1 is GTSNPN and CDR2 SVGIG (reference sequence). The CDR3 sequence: CAWRELTGMNTEAFF. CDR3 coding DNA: TGTGCCTGGAGAGAGCTGACAGGGATGAACACTGAAGCTTTCTTT.

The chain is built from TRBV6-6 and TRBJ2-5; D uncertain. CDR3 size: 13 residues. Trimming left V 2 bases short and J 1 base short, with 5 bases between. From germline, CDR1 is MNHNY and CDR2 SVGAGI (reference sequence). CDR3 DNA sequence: TGTGCCAGCAGTTACGCACTCCAAGAGACCCAGTACTTC. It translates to CASSYALQETQYF.

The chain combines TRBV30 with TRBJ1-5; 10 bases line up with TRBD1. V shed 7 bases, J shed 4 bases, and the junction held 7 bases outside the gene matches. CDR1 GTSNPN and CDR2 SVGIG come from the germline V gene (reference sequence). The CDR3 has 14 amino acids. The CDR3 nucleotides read TGTGCCTTCTCGAGGACAGGGGGGAATCAGCCCCAGCATTTT. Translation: CAFSRTGGNQPQHF.

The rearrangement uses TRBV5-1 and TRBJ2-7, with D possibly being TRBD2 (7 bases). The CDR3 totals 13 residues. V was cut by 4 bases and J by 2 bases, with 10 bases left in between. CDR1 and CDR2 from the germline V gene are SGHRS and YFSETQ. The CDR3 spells CASSNGGPYEQYF. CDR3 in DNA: TGCGCCAGCAGCAACGGGGGGCCCTACGAGCAGTACTTC.

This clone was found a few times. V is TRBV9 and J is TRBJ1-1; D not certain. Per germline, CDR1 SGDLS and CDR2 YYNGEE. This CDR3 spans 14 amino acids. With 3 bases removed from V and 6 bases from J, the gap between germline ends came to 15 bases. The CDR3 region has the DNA TGTGCCAGCAGCGAAAATCCGGAGGGTGCTGAAGCTTTCTTT. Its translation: CASSENPEGAEAFF. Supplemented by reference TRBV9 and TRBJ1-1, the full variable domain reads DSGVTQTPKHLITATGQRVTLRCSPRSGDLSVYWYQQSLDQGLQFLIQYYNGEERAKGNILERFSAQQFPDLHSELNLSSLELGDSALYFCASSENPEGAEAFFGQGTRLTVV.

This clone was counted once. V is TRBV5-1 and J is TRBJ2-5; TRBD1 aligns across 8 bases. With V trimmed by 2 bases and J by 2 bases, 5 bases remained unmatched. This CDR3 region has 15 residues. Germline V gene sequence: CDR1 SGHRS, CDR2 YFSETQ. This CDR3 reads CASSFLQGGQETQYF. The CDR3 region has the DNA TGCGCCAGCAGCTTTCTACAGGGGGGTCAAGAGACCCAGTACTTC.

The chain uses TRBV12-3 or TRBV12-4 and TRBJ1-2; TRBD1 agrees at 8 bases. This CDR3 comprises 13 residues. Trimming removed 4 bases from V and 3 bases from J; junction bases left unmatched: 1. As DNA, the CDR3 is TGTGCCAGCAGTTCGACAGGGGACTATGGCTACACCTTC. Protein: CASSSTGDYGYTF.

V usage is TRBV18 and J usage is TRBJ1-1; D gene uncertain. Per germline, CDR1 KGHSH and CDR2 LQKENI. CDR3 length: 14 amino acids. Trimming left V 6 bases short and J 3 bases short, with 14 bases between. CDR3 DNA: TGTGCCAGCTCCTCCTCGGGAGCCGACACTGAAGCTTTCTTT. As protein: CASSSSGADTEAFF. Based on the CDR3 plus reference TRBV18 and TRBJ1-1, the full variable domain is NAGVMQNPRHLVRRRGQEARLRCSPMKGHSHVYWYRQLPEEGLKFMVYLQKENIIDESGMPKERFSAEFPKEGPSILRIQQVVRGDSAAYFCASSSSGADTEAFFGQGTRLTVV.